This T cell receptor beta chain is from a study of T cell repertoires in cytomegalovirus infection. The CDR3 has 12 amino acids. Trimming removed 0 bases from V and 12 bases from J, with 12 bases in between. Germline CDR1 reads SGHDT; CDR2 reads YYEEEE. MiXCR was run by TCRdb on the reads, yielding one entry per CDR3 protein. The data contain roughly 600,000 distinct CDR3 sequences, around 24% of them singletons. The V and J genes are TRBV5-6 and TRBJ1-2; no reliable D call. Source material: CD8+ T cells from PBMCs. This sequence originates from a human donor in good health (CMV status not recorded). Some clones in this sample may be carry-over from other donors' samples. As DNA, the CDR3 is TGTGCCAGCAGCTTGGGTTTGCCGGTCGACACCTTC. As protein: CASSLGLPVDTF. Together with reference TRBV5-6 and TRBJ1-2, the CDR3 gives the full variable domain: DAGVTQSPTHLIKTRGQQVTLRCSPKSGHDTVSWYQQALGQGPQFIFQYYEEEERQRGNFPDRFSGHQFPNYSSELNVNALLLGDSALYLCASSLGLPVDTFGSGTRLTVV.